Listed below are T cell receptor beta chains from one sample, sequenced in a study of T-cell reconstitution after alpha-beta-depleted transplantation in children. TCRdb redid the calling of the PCR reads with MiXCR, one entry per CDR3 protein. The sample includes about 400,000 distinct CDR3 sequences, 10% to 15% of them seen just once. Specimen: PBMCs, collected from the stem cell graft. The source is a human donor who donated a stem cell graft to a child with Fanconi anemia. Each CDR3 is given with its conserved first and last residue. D genes are given only for firm matches. Clone size appears in some rows only: once, few, many, or a class for an expanded clone.

CDR3aa,CDR3nt,d_gene,j_gene,abundance,v_gene
CASSRDRNEKLFF,TGTGCCAGCTCACGGGACCGGAATGAAAAACTGTTTTTT,.,TRBJ1-4,.,TRBV18
CASDSRGLSNQPQHF,TGTGCCAGCGATTCAAGGGGACTTAGCAATCAGCCCCAGCATTTT,.,TRBJ1-5,few,TRBV12-3/TRBV12-4
CSVVNNYEQYF,TGCAGCGTTGTGAATAACTACGAGCAGTACTTC,.,TRBJ2-7,.,TRBV29-1
CASSLRVREKLFF,TGTGCCAGCAGCTTAAGAGTACGGGAAAAACTGTTTTTT,.,TRBJ1-4,.,TRBV7-2
CSVRASGGPDTQYF,TGCAGCGTTCGCGCTAGCGGGGGTCCAGATACGCAGTATTTT,TRBD2,TRBJ2-3,many,TRBV29-1
CASSLGPLGPKETQYF,TGTGCCAGCAGTCTTGGGCCCCTAGGACCGAAAGAGACCCAGTACTTC,.,TRBJ2-5,few,TRBV6-1
CASSPSTPSGYTF,TGCGCCAGCAGCCCGTCAACCCCCTCGGGCTACACCTTC,.,TRBJ1-2,few,TRBV5-1
CASSLTGASVGETQYF,TGCGCCAGCAGCTTGACAGGGGCCTCGGTCGGAGAGACCCAGTACTTC,TRBD1,TRBJ2-5,many,TRBV5-1
CASLAGGAWDTQYF,TGTGCCAGCCTCGCCGGGGGGGCCTGGGATACGCAGTATTTT,TRBD2,TRBJ2-3,many,TRBV7-2
CASSRQGTGETQYF,TGTGCCAGCAGCCGACAGGGGACTGGCGAGACCCAGTACTTC,TRBD1,TRBJ2-5,.,TRBV7-2
CASSSRSDEQYF,TGTGCCAGCAGCTCCCGATCGGACGAGCAGTACTTC,.,TRBJ2-7,.,TRBV7-8